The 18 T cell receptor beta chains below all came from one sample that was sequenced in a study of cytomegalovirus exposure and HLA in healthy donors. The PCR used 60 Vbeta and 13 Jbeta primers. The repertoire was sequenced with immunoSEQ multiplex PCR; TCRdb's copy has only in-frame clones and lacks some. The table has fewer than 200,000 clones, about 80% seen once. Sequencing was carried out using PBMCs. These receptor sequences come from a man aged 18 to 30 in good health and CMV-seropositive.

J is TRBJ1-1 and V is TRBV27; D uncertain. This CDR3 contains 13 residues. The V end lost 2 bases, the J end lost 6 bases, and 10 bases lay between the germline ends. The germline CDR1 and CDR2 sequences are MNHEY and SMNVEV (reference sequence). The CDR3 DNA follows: TGTGCCAGCAGTTTAAGTCGGCGGGCTGAAGCTTTCTTT. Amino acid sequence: CASSLSRRAEAFF.

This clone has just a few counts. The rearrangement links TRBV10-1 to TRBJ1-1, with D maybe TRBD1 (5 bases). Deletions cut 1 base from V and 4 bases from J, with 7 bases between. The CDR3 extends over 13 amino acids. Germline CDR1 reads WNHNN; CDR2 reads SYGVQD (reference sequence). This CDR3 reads CASSEYRGTEAFF. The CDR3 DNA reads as TGCGCCAGCAGTGAGTATAGGGGCACTGAAGCTTTCTTT.

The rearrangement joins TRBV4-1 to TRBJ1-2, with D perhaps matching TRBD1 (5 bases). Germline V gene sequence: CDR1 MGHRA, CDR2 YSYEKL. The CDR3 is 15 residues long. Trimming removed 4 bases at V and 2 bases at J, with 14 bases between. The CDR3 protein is CASSPAQGSNYGYTF. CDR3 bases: TGCGCCAGCAGCCCCGCTCAGGGTTCCAACTATGGCTACACCTTC.

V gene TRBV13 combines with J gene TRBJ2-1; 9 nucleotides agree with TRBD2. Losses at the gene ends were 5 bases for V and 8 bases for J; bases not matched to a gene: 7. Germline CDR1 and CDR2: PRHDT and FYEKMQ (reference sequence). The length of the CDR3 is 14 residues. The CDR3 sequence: CASSPSGRIHEQFF. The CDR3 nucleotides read TGTGCCAGCAGCCCCAGCGGGAGGATCCATGAGCAGTTCTTC.

CDR3 residues: CASSEGGALAKNIQYF. The CDR3, as DNA: TGTGCCAGCAGTGAAGGGGGGGCTTTAGCCAAAAACATTCAGTACTTC. This rearrangement joins TRBV28 to TRBJ2-4, with a tentative D call TRBD2 (7 bases). The CDR3 totals 16 residues. The V and J ends lost 5 bases and 0 bases respectively, with 14 bases between them. Germline V gene lookup returns CDR1 MDHEN and CDR2 SYDVKM.

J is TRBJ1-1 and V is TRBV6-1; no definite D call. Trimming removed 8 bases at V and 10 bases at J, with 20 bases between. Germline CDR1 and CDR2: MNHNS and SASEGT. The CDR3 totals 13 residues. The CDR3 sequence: CASEFDRVIPAFF. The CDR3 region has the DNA TGTGCCAGCGAATTCGATCGGGTCATCCCAGCTTTCTTT.

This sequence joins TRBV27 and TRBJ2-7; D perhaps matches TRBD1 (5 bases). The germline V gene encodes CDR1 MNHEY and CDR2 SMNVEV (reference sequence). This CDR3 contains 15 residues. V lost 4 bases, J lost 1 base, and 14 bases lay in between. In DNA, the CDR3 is TGTGCCAGCAGTTCCAACAATAGGGGTTCCTACGAGCAGTACTTC. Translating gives CASSSNNRGSYEQYF.

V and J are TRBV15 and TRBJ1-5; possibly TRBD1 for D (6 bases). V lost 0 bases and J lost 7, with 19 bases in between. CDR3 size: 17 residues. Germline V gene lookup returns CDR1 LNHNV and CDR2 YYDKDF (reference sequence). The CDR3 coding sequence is TGTGCCACCAGCAGAGATTTGGCACAGGGCGGCGGGCAGCCCCAGCATTTT. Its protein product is CATSRDLAQGGGQPQHF.

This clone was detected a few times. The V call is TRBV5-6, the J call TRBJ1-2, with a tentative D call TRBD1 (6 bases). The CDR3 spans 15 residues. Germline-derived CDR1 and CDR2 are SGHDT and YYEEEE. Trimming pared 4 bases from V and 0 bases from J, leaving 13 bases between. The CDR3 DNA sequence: TGTGCCAGCAGCCCTCTTAGGACAGCTAACTATGGCTACACCTTC. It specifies CASSPLRTANYGYTF. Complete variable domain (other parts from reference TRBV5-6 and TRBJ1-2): DAGVTQSPTHLIKTRGQQVTLRCSPKSGHDTVSWYQQALGQGPQFIFQYYEEEERQRGNFPDRFSGHQFPNYSSELNVNALLLGDSALYLCASSPLRTANYGYTFGSGTRLTVV.

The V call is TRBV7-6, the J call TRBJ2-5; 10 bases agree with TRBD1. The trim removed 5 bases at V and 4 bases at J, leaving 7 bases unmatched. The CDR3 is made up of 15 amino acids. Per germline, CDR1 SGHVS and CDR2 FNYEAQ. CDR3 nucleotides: TGTGCCAGCAGCCCCAGACAGGGGGCAGGAGAGACCCAGTACTTC. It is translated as CASSPRQGAGETQYF.

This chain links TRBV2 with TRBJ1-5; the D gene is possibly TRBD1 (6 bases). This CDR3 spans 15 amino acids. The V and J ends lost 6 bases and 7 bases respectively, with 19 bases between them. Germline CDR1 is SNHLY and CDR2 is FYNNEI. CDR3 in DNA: TGTGCCAGCAGGGACGAAACCGAACAGGGCCAGCCCCAGCATTTT. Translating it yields CASRDETEQGQPQHF. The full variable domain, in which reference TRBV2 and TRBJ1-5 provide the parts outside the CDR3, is EPEVTQTPSHQVTQMGQEVILRCVPISNHLYFYWYRQILGQKVEFLVSFYNNEISEKSEIFDDQFSVERPDGSNFTLKIRSTKLEDSAMYFCASRDETEQGQPQHFGDGTRLSIL.

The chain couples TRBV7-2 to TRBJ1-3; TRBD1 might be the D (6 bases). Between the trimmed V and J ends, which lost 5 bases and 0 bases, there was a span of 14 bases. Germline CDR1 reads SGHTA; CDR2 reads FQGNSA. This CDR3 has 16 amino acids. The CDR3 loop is CASSTRVGGSGNTIYF. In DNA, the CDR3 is TGTGCCAGCAGCACACGGGTAGGGGGCTCTGGAAACACCATATATTTT.

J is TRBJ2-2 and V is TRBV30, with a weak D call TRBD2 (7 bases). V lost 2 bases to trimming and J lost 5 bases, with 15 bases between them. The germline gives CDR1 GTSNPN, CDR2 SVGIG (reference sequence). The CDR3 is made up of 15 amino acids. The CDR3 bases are TGTGCCTGGAGTAGGGGGGGGGCGCGGACCGGGGAGCTGTTTTTT. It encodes CAWSRGGARTGELFF.

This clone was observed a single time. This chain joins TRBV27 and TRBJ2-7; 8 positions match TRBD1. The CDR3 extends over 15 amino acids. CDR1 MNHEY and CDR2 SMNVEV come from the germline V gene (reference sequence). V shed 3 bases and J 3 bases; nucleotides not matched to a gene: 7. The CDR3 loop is CASSFAKTGDYEQYF. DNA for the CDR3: TGTGCCAGCAGTTTCGCTAAGACAGGGGACTACGAGCAGTACTTC.

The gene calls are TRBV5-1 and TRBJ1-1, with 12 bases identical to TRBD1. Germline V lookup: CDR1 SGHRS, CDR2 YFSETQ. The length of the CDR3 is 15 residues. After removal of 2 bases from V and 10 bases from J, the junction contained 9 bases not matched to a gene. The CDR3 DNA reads TGCGCCAGCAGCTTAGAGGGACAGGGGGCTTTTGGAGCTTTCTTT. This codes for CASSLEGQGAFGAFF. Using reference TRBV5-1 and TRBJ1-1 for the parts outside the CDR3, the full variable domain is KAGVTQTPRYLIKTRGQQVTLSCSPISGHRSVSWYQQTPGQGLQFLFEYFSETQRNKGNFPGRFSGRQFSNSRSEMNVSTLELGDSALYLCASSLEGQGAFGAFFGQGTRLTVV.

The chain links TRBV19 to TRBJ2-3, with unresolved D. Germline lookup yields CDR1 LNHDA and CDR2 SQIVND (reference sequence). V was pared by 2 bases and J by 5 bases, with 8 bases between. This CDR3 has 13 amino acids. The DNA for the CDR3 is TGTGCCAGTAGTATAACATACAAAGATACGCAGTATTTT. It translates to CASSITYKDTQYF.

The CDR3 loop is CASSFSEKLFF. CDR3 nucleotides: TGTGCCAGCAGCTTTAGCGAAAAACTGTTTTTT. The chain recombines TRBV7-9 with TRBJ1-4; no clear D. Trimming took off 3 bases at V and 8 bases at J, with 4 bases between the two ends. CDR3 size: 11 residues. Germline V CDR1 and CDR2: SEHNR, FQNEAQ (reference sequence).

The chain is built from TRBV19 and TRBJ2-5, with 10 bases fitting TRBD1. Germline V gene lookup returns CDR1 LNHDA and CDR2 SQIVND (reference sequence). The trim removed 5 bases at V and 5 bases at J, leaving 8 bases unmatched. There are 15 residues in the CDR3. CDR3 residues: CASSQTGTGDETQYF. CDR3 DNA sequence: TGTGCCAGTAGTCAGACCGGGACAGGGGACGAGACCCAGTACTTC.